These 16 T cell receptor beta chains came from one sample sequenced in a study of T cells after yellow fever vaccination. Using its own MiXCR run on the 5' RACE reads, TCRdb lists one record per CDR3 protein. This table has about 330,000 distinct CDR3 sequences, approximately 8% appearing once. The material was PBMCs, obtained roughly seven weeks after the first yellow fever vaccination. Every receptor here comes from a man younger than 35 who received the YFV17D yellow fever vaccine.

This clonotype has more than one count but fewer than ten. J is TRBJ2-2 and V is TRBV6-5; perhaps D is TRBD1 or TRBD2 (5 bases each). Germline V gene data show CDR1 as MNHEY and CDR2 as SVGAGI. This CDR3 is 17 amino acids long. V gave up 3 bases and J gave up 4 bases, with 18 bases separating them. The CDR3 nucleotides read TGTGCCAGCAGTTATTCTTCCGGGGCTCGTAGCACCGGGGAGCTGTTTTTT. Its protein is CASSYSSGARSTGELFF.

The sample holds a few counts of this clonotype. The genes are TRBV19 and TRBJ1-1; D gene ambiguous. The V end was cut by 4 bases, the J end by 1 base, with 13 bases between. Germline V CDR1 and CDR2: LNHDA, SQIVND (reference sequence). The length of the CDR3 is 15 residues. The CDR3 is CASSSTRRSNTEAFF. The DNA of the CDR3 is TGTGCCAGTAGTAGCACGAGACGGTCGAACACTGAAGCTTTCTTT.

In its sample, this clonotype was seen a few times. V and J are TRBV7-2 and TRBJ2-3, with D perhaps matching TRBD2 (7 bases). Trimming pared 2 bases from V and 1 base from J, leaving 16 bases between. Germline V gives CDR1 SGHTA, CDR2 FQGNSA. The CDR3 totals 17 residues. The CDR3 is CASSLYVRGGGTDTQYF. The CDR3 nucleotides read TGTGCCAGCAGCTTATACGTGAGGGGGGGCGGCACAGATACGCAGTATTTT.

In its sample, this clonotype was seen a few times. The chain is built from TRBV6-2 or TRBV6-3 and TRBJ2-1, with D possibly being TRBD1 or TRBD2 (5 bases each). V gave up 0 bases and J gave up 1 base, with 7 bases separating them. The CDR3 is 15 amino acids. CDR1 is MNHEY, CDR2 SVGEGT, per germline. The CDR3 loop reads CASSYSGASYNEQFF. CDR3 bases: TGTGCCAGCAGTTACTCCGGGGCTTCCTACAATGAGCAGTTCTTC.

In its sample, this clonotype was seen a few times. V and J are TRBV6-5 and TRBJ1-2; TRBD1 aligns across 7 bases. V lost 4 bases and J lost 5; bases outside the gene matches: 4. CDR1 MNHEY and CDR2 SVGAGI come from the germline V gene. There are 13 residues in the CDR3. The CDR3 DNA reads TGTGCCAGCAGTTCCGGGACAGTTTATGGCTACACCTTC. Protein product: CASSSGTVYGYTF.

The chain uses TRBV20-1 and TRBJ2-7; 7 bases are a match to TRBD2. Germline CDR1 is DFQATT and CDR2 is SNEGSKA (reference sequence). This CDR3 has 16 residues. CDR3 sequence reads: CSAHPFSGTVTYEQYF. CDR3 coding DNA: TGCAGCGCCCACCCCTTCAGCGGGACGGTCACCTACGAGCAGTACTTC.

This clonotype has only a few counts. The J gene is TRBJ1-2, the V gene TRBV19; weak D call: TRBD1 (6 bases). The germline V gene has CDR1 LNHDA and CDR2 SQIVND (reference sequence). The CDR3 runs to 15 residues. The ends were cut back, 11 bases at V and 1 base at J, with 20 bases in the middle. CDR3 sequence (DNA): TGTGCCTCTAGTCCAGGGGCCATGGATAACTATGGCTACACCTTC. This encodes CASSPGAMDNYGYTF.

V usage is TRBV7-2 and J usage is TRBJ2-2; no firm D call. Deletions cut 2 bases from V and 1 base from J, with 8 bases between. From germline, CDR1 is SGHTA and CDR2 FQGNSA. This CDR3 contains 15 residues. CDR3 bases: TGTGCCAGCAGCTTAATTCCGCAGAACACCGGGGAGCTGTTTTTT. The encoded protein is CASSLIPQNTGELFF.

This clonotype was seen more than once but under ten times. The rearrangement uses TRBV20-1 and TRBJ2-7; D is unclear. Trimming shortened V by 2 bases and J by 3 bases, and 11 bases separated the two germline ends. Looked up from germline, CDR1 is DFQATT and CDR2 is SNEGSKA (reference sequence). The CDR3 spans 13 residues. CDR3 region: CSARTAGYYEQYF. CDR3 sequence (DNA): TGCAGTGCTAGAACCGCAGGATACTACGAGCAGTACTTC.

This clonotype was recorded a few times. The gene calls are TRBV7-8 and TRBJ2-3, with a tentative D call TRBD1 (6 bases). Trimming removed 6 bases from V and 6 bases from J, with 13 bases in between. The CDR3 totals 13 residues. Germline values: CDR1 SGHVS, CDR2 FQNEAQ. The CDR3 nucleotides are TGTGCCAGCAGTATACAGGGATGGGATACGCAGTATTTT. It codes for CASSIQGWDTQYF.

This clonotype was picked up one time. J is TRBJ2-1 and V is TRBV19; TRBD1 matches 7 bases. Per germline, CDR1 LNHDA and CDR2 SQIVND (reference sequence). With V trimmed by 5 bases and J by 2 bases, 6 bases remained unmatched. The CDR3 loop spans 15 amino acids. This CDR3 reads CASSPRDSPYNEQFF. The CDR3 region has the DNA TGTGCCAGTAGTCCCAGGGACAGCCCCTACAATGAGCAGTTCTTC.

This clonotype was detected only a few times. This chain uses TRBV7-9 with TRBJ2-1; D may be TRBD2 (5 bases). Germline-derived CDR1 and CDR2 are SEHNR and FQNEAQ (reference sequence). The CDR3 is 12 amino acids. V lost 7 bases, J lost 3 bases, and 7 bases lay in between. CDR3 protein: CASTGNYNEQFF. The CDR3 nucleotides read TGTGCCAGCACCGGGAACTACAATGAGCAGTTCTTC.

This clonotype has only a few counts. The rearrangement links TRBV29-1 to TRBJ2-3, with 8 bases identical to TRBD2. V lost 3 bases, J lost 3 bases, and 17 bases stayed unmatched. The germline V gene has CDR1 SQVTM and CDR2 ANQGSEA. This CDR3 comprises 18 residues. CDR3 DNA: TGCAGCGTTGACGGTTCGACGGGGGGGCCTTTTCGTACAGATACGCAGTATTTT. This gives the protein CSVDGSTGGPFRTDTQYF.

This clonotype was recorded a few times. The chain has TRBV7-2 and TRBJ2-1; a possible D gene is TRBD1 (5 bases). CDR1 is SGHTA and CDR2 is FQGNSA in the germline V gene. Trimming pared 3 bases from V and 2 bases from J, leaving 14 bases between. This CDR3 spans 16 amino acids. The chain's CDR3 is CASSLGRAFPYNEQFF. The CDR3 nucleotides are TGTGCCAGCAGCTTGGGCAGGGCTTTTCCCTACAATGAGCAGTTCTTC.

The chain links TRBV20-1 to TRBJ1-1, with no clear D. V was trimmed by 6 bases and J by 8 bases, leaving 19 bases between them. CDR1 DFQATT and CDR2 SNEGSKA come from the germline V gene (reference sequence). This CDR3 has 13 residues. The CDR3 here is CSAKGVPSGEAFF. CDR3 nucleotide sequence: TGCAGTGCAAAGGGAGTTCCGTCTGGGGAAGCTTTCTTT.

This chain uses TRBV7-8 with TRBJ1-3; TRBD1 might be the D (5 bases). In germline, CDR1 is SGHVS, CDR2 FQNEAQ. The CDR3 is made up of 17 amino acids. V was shortened by 0 bases and J by 4 bases, with 16 bases between the two germline ends. The chain's CDR3 is CASSLAYTRGVGNTIYF. Here the CDR3 DNA reads TGTGCCAGCAGCTTAGCATACACGAGAGGGGTCGGAAACACCATATATTTT. Complete variable domain (other parts from reference TRBV7-8 and TRBJ1-3): GAGVSQSPRYKVAKRGQDVALRCDPISGHVSLFWYQQALGQGPEFLTYFQNEAQLDKSGLPSDRFFAERPEGSVSTLKIQRTQQEDSAVYLCASSLAYTRGVGNTIYFGEGSWLTVV.